This T cell receptor (beta chain) originates from a study of cytomegalovirus exposure and HLA in healthy donors. 13 Jbeta primers and 60 Vbeta primers were used for the PCR. The assay was immunoSEQ multiplex PCR, and TCRdb's table has in-frame clones only and misses some. The sample holds more than 150,000 clones, approximately 73% seen once. CDR1 and CDR2 from the germline V gene are SGHDN and FVKESK. The CDR3 covers 16 residues. V was pared by 4 bases and J by 4 bases, with 19 bases between. In the case of this clone: The antigen is not known.

Study-level results: A missense variant in DCLRE1C was later tied to TCR beta V- and J-gene trimming. The study labeled about 160 TCR beta chains cytomegalovirus-associated.

The J gene is TRBJ1-2, the V gene TRBV14; no clear D gene. This sequence originates from a woman in her twenties or thirties in good health and CMV-seropositive. Input material: PBMCs. DNA of the CDR3: TGTGCCAGCAGCCCCGAGGCGGGCTACCGTGGCTATGGCTACACCTTC. This encodes CASSPEAGYRGYGYTF.